The rows below give T cell receptor beta chains drawn from one sample of a study of blood T cell repertoires in COVID-19. Produced via immunoSEQ multiplex PCR; TCRdb's table is partial and in-frame only. The table shows a few hundred thousand clones, with roughly 90% occurring only once. The sequencing sample was made of peripheral blood. These TCRs come from a man aged 55-75 years with acute or convalescent COVID-19. Each CDR3 is given with its conserved first and last residue. A D gene is named only where the DNA matches it firmly. A clone size is listed for some rows: how often the clone was seen (once, few, many), or a class if it is expanded.

v_call	j_call	clone_size	d_call	cdr3_nt	cdr3_aa
TRBV11-3	TRBJ2-1	-	TRBD1	TGTGCCAGCAGCCCCCAGACAGGGAACAATGAGCAGTTCTTC	CASSPQTGNNEQFF
TRBV4-2	TRBJ2-1	-	TRBD2	TGTGCCAGCAGCCAAGGTTATACACCGGGACTAGCGGGAGAGGGTGAGCAGTTCTTC	CASSQGYTPGLAGEGEQFF
TRBV9	TRBJ1-4	-	-	TGTGCCAGCAGCCCCCGGGCACCGGGGGAAAAACTGTTTTTT	CASSPRAPGEKLFF
TRBV7-2	TRBJ1-1	many	-	TGTGCCAGCAGCCCGGGGAGCTCTAGGGACACTGAAGCTTTCTTT	CASSPGSSRDTEAFF
TRBV7-8	TRBJ2-7	-	TRBD1	TGTGCCAGCAGCTTAATATCCGGACAGGGGACTCGAAAAACCTACGAGCAGTACTTC	CASSLISGQGTRKTYEQYF
TRBV5-1	TRBJ2-1	-	-	TGCGCCAGCAGCTTGTACGGAGGACCCTCCTACAATGAGCAGTTCTTC	CASSLYGGPSYNEQFF
TRBV2	TRBJ2-1	-	-	TGTGCCAGCAGTGAGGTGGCGGGGACCGGTGAGCAGTTCTTC	CASSEVAGTGEQFF
TRBV19	TRBJ1-4	-	TRBD1	TGTGCCAGTAGTATATCTGGGACAGGTTTTGAAAAACTGTTTTTT	CASSISGTGFEKLFF
TRBV6-1	TRBJ1-1	once	-	TGTGCCAGCAGTGAGCAGGATGGTAGGACTGAAGCTTTCTTT	CASSEQDGRTEAFF
TRBV2	TRBJ2-5	-	TRBD2	TGTGCCAGCACCGGCGGGAGGGCCCAAGAGACCCAGTACTTC	CASTGGRAQETQYF
TRBV5-8	TRBJ2-5	once	TRBD1	TGTGCCAGCAGCTCAACAGGGGGCGCAGGAGAGACCCAGTACTTC	CASSSTGGAGETQYF
TRBV6-1	TRBJ1-1	-	TRBD1	TGTGCCAGCAGGACGACAGGGGGCGAGACTGAAGCTTTCTTT	CASRTTGGETEAFF
TRBV6-5	TRBJ2-7	-	TRBD2	TGTGCCAGCAGTTATTCGGGGGGGGAGCAGTACTTC	CASSYSGGEQYF
TRBV14	TRBJ2-7	-	TRBD1	TGTGCCAGCAGCCAAGATTTGGGGACAGGGGGCTACGAGCAGTACTTC	CASSQDLGTGGYEQYF
TRBV7-8	TRBJ2-2	-	-	TGTGCCAGCAGCTCCCGGAGAGGAGGGGAGCTGTTTTTT	CASSSRRGGELFF
TRBV7-2	TRBJ2-7	-	-	TGTGCCAGCAGCTCGTACAGCTACGAGCAGTACTTC	CASSSYSYEQYF
TRBV19	TRBJ1-4	-	TRBD1	TGTGCCAGTTCCGGGACAGGGAATGAAAAACTGTTTTTT	CASSGTGNEKLFF
TRBV9	TRBJ1-5	-	TRBD1	TGTGCCAGCAGCGTAGGGGACAGGGAGCGGCAGCCCCAGCATTTT	CASSVGDRERQPQHF
TRBV3-1/TRBV3-2	TRBJ1-1	-	TRBD1	TGTGCCAGCAGCCCACGGGGGGGAAGGGGGCTGCTGAACACTGAAGCTTTCTTT	CASSPRGGRGLLNTEAFF
TRBV7-8	TRBJ1-2	-	-	TGTGCCAGCAGCCATTTCGGGGAGGGCGGCGGCTACACCTTC	CASSHFGEGGGYTF
TRBV7-2	TRBJ1-2	-	TRBD1	TGTGCCAGCAGCTTCGAGGGGCACAGGGGCCATGGCTACACCTTC	CASSFEGHRGHGYTF
TRBV3-1/TRBV3-2	TRBJ1-2	once	TRBD1	TGTGCCAGCAGCCAAGTTTCGAGACAGGGGGCGAGTGGCTACACCTTC	CASSQVSRQGASGYTF